This record concerns one T cell receptor beta chain sequence. The sample comes from a study of blood T cell repertoires in COVID-19. Study context: In each case, the material was cDNA or gDNA derived from T cells, B-cell-depleted T cells, or PBMCs.

Generated by immunoSEQ multiplex PCR, the TCRdb table keeps only in-frame clones and is missing some. Among fewer than 70,000 clones listed, 80% to 95% were seen once. V was shortened by 6 bases and J by 7 bases, with 13 bases between the two germline ends. Germline V gives CDR1 MRHNA, CDR2 SNTAGT. The CDR3 runs 13 residues. The clonotype comes from a man aged 45 to 65 with active COVID-19. The chain carries TRBV6-4 and TRBJ2-1; tentatively, D is TRBD1 (6 bases). The specimen sequenced was peripheral blood. The CDR3 coding sequence is TGTGCCAGCAGCGCAGGGGAGAGAAATGAGCAGTTCTTC. Translated: CASSAGERNEQFF.